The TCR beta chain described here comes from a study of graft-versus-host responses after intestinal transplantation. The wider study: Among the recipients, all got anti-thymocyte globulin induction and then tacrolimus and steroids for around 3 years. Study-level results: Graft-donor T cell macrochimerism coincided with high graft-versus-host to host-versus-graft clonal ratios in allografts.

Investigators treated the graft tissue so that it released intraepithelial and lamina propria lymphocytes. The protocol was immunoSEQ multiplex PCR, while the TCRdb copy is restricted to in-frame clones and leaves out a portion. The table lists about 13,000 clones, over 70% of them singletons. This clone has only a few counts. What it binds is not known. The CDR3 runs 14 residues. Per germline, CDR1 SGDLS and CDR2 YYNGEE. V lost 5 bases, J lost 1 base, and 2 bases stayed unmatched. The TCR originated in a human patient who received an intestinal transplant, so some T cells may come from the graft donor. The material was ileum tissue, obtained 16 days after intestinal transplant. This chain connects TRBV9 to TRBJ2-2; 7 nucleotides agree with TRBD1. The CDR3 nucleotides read TGTGCCAGCAGAGGGGGCTTGAACACCGGGGAGCTGTTTTTT. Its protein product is CASRGGLNTGELFF.